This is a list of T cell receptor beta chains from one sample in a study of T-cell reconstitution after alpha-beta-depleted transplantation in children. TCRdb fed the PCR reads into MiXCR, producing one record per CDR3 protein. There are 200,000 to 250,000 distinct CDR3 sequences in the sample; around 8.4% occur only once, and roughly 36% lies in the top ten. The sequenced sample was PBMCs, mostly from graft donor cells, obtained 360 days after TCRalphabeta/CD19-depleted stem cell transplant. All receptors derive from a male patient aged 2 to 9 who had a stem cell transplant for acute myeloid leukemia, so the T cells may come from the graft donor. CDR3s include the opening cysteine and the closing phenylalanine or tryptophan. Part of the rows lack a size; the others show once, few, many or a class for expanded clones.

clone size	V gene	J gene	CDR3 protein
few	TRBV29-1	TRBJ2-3	CSVGGGTSGPTDTQYF
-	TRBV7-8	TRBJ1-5	CASCRDRWGNQPQHF
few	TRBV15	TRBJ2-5	CATSRDRQALGTQYF
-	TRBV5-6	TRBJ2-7	CASSHSPGSWDYEQYF
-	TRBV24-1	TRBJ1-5	CATSDLQGDRGSNQPQHF
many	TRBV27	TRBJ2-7	CASSLWGLATEQYF
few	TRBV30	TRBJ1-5	CAWAQRSNQPQHF
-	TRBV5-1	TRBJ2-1	CASRISGVSYNEQFF
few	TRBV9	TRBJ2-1	CASSAPGLAGVPGSQQFF
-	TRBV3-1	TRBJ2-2	CASSQEGTGELFF
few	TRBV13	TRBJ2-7	CASSLGLAGPLSEQYF
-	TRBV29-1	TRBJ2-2	CSVALLAVNTGELFF
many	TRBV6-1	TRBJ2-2	CASSPGTANNNLNTGELFF
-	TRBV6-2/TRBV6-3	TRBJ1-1	CASREGQNLNTEAFF
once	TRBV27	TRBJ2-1	CASSHRREQFF
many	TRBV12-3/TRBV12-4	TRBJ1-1	CASSLAPRGVTEAFF
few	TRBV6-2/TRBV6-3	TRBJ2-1	CASSYGGTRIGNEQFF
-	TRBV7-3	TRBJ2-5	CASGLSGQETQYF
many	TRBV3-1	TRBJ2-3	CASSQRPPTDTQYF
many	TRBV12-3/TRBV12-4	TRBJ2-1	CASSTKAGYSYNEQFF
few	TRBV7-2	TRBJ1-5	CASSLWTGNQPQHF
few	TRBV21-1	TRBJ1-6	CASSKSGGVSPLHF
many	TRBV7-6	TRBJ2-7	CASSSGRDYEQYF
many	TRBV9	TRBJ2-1	CASSVLAGEYNEQFF
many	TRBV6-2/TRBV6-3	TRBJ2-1	CASHSYNEQFF
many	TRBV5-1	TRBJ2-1	CASSSGQIYNEQFF
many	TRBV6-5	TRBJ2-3	CASSYSALAPTQYF
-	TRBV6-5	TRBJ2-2	CASSYFNTGELFF
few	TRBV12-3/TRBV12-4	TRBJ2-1	CASRASWNEQFF
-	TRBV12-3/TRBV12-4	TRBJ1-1	CASSFGRGGNTEAFF
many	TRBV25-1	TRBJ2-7	CASSDPRQGAYEQYF
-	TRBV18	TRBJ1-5	CASSPIRGRQPQHF
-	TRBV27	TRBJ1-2	CASSPPQGNYGYTF
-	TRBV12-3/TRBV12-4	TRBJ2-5	CASGYPGTQYF